Below are 7 T cell receptor beta chains sequenced from a single sample in a study of cytomegalovirus exposure and HLA in healthy donors. The assay was immunoSEQ multiplex PCR, and TCRdb's table has in-frame clones only and misses some. The profile shows approximately 190,000 clones, 75% to 85% of them singletons. Sequencing input: PBMCs. Source of these receptors: a woman in her 30s in good health and CMV-seropositive.

The sample holds one count of this clone. This chain connects TRBV30 to TRBJ1-4, with D uncertain. From germline, CDR1 is GTSNPN and CDR2 SVGIG (reference sequence). The CDR3 covers 13 residues. V was cut by 2 bases and J by 7 bases, with 11 bases left in between. CDR3 sequence reads: CAWSIAGGEKLFF. The CDR3 nucleotides read TGTGCCTGGAGTATAGCTGGTGGTGAAAAACTGTTTTTT.

This clone appeared once. CDR3 sequence reads: CSDHRGTFGVSGANVLTF. The CDR3 DNA reads as TGCAGCGACCATAGGGGGACATTTGGGGTCTCTGGGGCCAACGTCCTGACTTTC. V usage is TRBV29-1 and J usage is TRBJ2-6, with a possible D match to TRBD1 (6 bases). The CDR3 is made up of 18 amino acids. Germline V gene sequence: CDR1 SQVTM, CDR2 ANQGSEA. The V and J ends lost 7 bases and 0 bases respectively, with 22 bases between them.

The chain recombines TRBV10-3 with TRBJ1-2; TRBD1 aligns across 7 bases. J gave up 4 bases and V 4 bases, and 15 bases lay outside the gene matches. This CDR3 has 17 residues. Germline V gene sequence: CDR1 ENHRY, CDR2 SYGVKD. The CDR3 DNA reads TGTGCCATCAGTGTTTCGGGGTCCTACTACAGGGGCTATGGCTACACCTTC. This gives the protein CAISVSGSYYRGYGYTF.

This clone was seen more than once but under ten times. J is TRBJ2-7 and V is TRBV18, with D possibly being TRBD1 (5 bases). Between the trimmed V and J ends, which lost 6 bases and 2 bases, there was a span of 11 bases. In germline, CDR1 is KGHSH, CDR2 LQKENI. The CDR3 is made up of 13 amino acids. In DNA form, the CDR3 reads TGTGCCAGCTCGCAACAGGATACCTACGAGCAGTACTTC. Amino acid sequence: CASSQQDTYEQYF.

This chain connects TRBV6-5 to TRBJ1-1; possible D gene TRBD1, 6 bases. CDR1 is MNHEY, CDR2 SVGAGI, per germline. The V and J ends lost 4 bases and 4 bases respectively, with 10 bases between them. The CDR3 is 13 amino acids. The CDR3 coding sequence is TGTGCCAGCAGTTTCCTGGACAGCACTGAAGCTTTCTTT. This encodes CASSFLDSTEAFF.

The chain uses TRBV5-1 and TRBJ2-1, with D maybe TRBD1 (7 bases). Trimming removed 4 bases at V and 9 bases at J, with 14 bases between. CDR1 and CDR2 from the germline V gene are SGHRS and YFSETQ. This CDR3 contains 13 residues. The CDR3 nucleotides read TGCGCCAGCAGCGGTTCAGGGGGGTTTGAGCAGTTCTTC. Translating it yields CASSGSGGFEQFF. Filled out from reference TRBV5-1 and TRBJ2-1, the complete variable domain reads KAGVTQTPRYLIKTRGQQVTLSCSPISGHRSVSWYQQTPGQGLQFLFEYFSETQRNKGNFPGRFSGRQFSNSRSEMNVSTLELGDSALYLCASSGSGGFEQFFGPGTRLTVL.

This clone was counted between two and nine times. This chain joins TRBV9 and TRBJ2-5, with D possibly being TRBD1 (6 bases). This CDR3 region has 16 residues. Trimming removed 0 bases at V and 2 bases at J, with 14 bases between. The V gene's germline CDR1 is SGDLS and CDR2 YYNGEE. DNA for the CDR3: TGTGCCAGCAGCGTAGGGACAGCAAACCCTCAAGAGACCCAGTACTTC. It specifies CASSVGTANPQETQYF. Using reference TRBV9 and TRBJ2-5 for the parts outside the CDR3, the full variable domain is DSGVTQTPKHLITATGQRVTLRCSPRSGDLSVYWYQQSLDQGLQFLIQYYNGEERAKGNILERFSAQQFPDLHSELNLSSLELGDSALYFCASSVGTANPQETQYFGPGTRLLVL.